This T cell receptor beta chain is drawn from a study of cytomegalovirus exposure and HLA in healthy donors. PCR amplification relied on 60 Vbeta primers (plus 13 Jbeta primers). Sequencing used immunoSEQ multiplex PCR; TCRdb keeps in-frame clones, though not all of them. Among some 96,000 clones listed, around 74% were seen once. Note on this clone: Its antigen is undetermined.

CDR1 is LNHDA and CDR2 is SQIVND in the germline V gene (reference sequence). V was clipped by 4 bases and J by 11 bases, with 20 bases between them. This CDR3 is built from 14 residues. Notes on the study in general: Per a later analysis, 15,000 to 20,000 TCR beta sequences showed association with HLA alleles at 0.05 false discovery rate.

This chain links TRBV19 with TRBJ1-1; D remains unclear. What was sequenced was PBMCs. The sequence was obtained from a man aged 40-49 years in good health and CMV-seropositive. The CDR3 sequence is CASSTGMGRRGAFF. DNA for the CDR3: TGTGCCAGTAGTACCGGAATGGGGAGGCGCGGGGCTTTCTTT.